This T cell receptor (beta chain) came from a study of blood T cell repertoires in COVID-19. Study as a whole: The samples span acute and convalescent COVID-19 from the United States, Italy and Spain.

Clones were sequenced by immunoSEQ multiplex PCR, and TCRdb holds only the in-frame ones, with some missing. The sample includes a few hundred thousand clones, roughly 88% of them seen just once. Trimming cost V 5 bases and J 2 bases, with 10 bases left between them. The CDR3 consists of 14 residues. The germline V gene has CDR1 SGHVS and CDR2 FQNEAQ. The sequence came from a woman aged 18-30 years who had been exposed to COVID-19. The chain recombines TRBV7-8 with TRBJ1-5; D gene uncertain. Sequencing was carried out using PBMCs or T cells enriched from blood (not recorded which). The DNA of the CDR3 is TGTGCCAGCAGCCCCGGGAACGGCAATCAGCCCCAGCATTTT. Encoded protein: CASSPGNGNQPQHF.